The source of this T cell receptor beta chain is a study of blood T cell repertoires in COVID-19. Overall study context: There were acute and convalescent COVID-19 samples, and they came from the United States, Italy and Spain. Sample material is recorded as cDNA or gDNA derived from T cells, B-cell-depleted T cells, or PBMCs.

Study processing details: Amplifying reference gene primers gave estimates of nucleated cell counts. This table comes from immunoSEQ multiplex PCR, and its TCRdb copy is limited to in-frame clones, with some not included. V and J calls and clone size come straight from that table; D and trimming were deduced from the DNA. The sample records some 64,000 clones, around 80% being singletons. Looked up from germline, CDR1 is LGHNA and CDR2 is YNFKEQ. J gave up 4 bases and V 0 bases, and 3 bases lay outside the gene matches. The length of the CDR3 is 15 residues. The chain carries TRBV4-2 and TRBJ2-7; 10 nucleotides align to TRBD2. This clonotype was obtained from a human donor in a cohort sampled during active COVID-19. Sequenced material: peripheral blood. DNA for the CDR3: TGTGCCAGCAGCCAAGAAACTAGCGGGGAATACGAGCAGTACTTC. This codes for CASSQETSGEYEQYF.